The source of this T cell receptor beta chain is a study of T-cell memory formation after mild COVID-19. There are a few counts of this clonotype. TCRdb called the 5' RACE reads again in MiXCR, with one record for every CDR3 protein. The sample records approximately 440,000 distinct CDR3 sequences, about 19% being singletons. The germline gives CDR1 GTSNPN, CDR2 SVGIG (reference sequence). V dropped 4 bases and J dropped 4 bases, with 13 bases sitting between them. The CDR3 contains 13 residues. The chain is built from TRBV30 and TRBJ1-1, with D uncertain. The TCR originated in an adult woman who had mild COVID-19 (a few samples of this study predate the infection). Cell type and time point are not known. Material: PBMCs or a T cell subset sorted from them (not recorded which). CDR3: CAWTVLGSTEAFF. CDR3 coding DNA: TGTGCCTGGACGGTCCTAGGAAGCACTGAAGCTTTCTTT.